This T cell receptor beta chain was observed in a study of T cells in Graves' hyperthyroidism and ophthalmopathy. Study results and caveats: Among clonotypes expanded in thyroid above 0.001, most were also found in blood.

V was cut by 10 bases and J by 3 bases, with 12 bases left in between. Germline assignment: CDR1 KGHDR and CDR2 SFDVKD. This CDR3 is 13 amino acids long. Amplification yielded TCR beta CDR3 regions, with RNA transcripts as the source. HTBI primers drove first-round RT-PCR of the TCR CDR3. One entry per CDR3 protein, called by TCRdb with MiXCR from the multiplex PCR reads. This table holds about 640,000 distinct CDR3 sequences, roughly 15% found once. This clonotype occurred many times. What it binds is unknown. A NOSPECS grade of at least 4, a Clinical Activity Score of at least 3 and duration under 3 months were recorded in ophthalmopathy patients.

Source material: blood. The TCR comes from a woman between 45 and 60 years old with Graves' ophthalmopathy. This rearrangement joins TRBV24-1 to TRBJ1-5; D might be TRBD1 (5 bases). In DNA, the CDR3 is TGTGCCACAGGGGACGGGTCCAATCAGCCCCAGCATTTT. Its protein is CATGDGSNQPQHF.